The 21 T cell receptor beta chains in this list originate from one sample, sequenced in a study of T-cell memory formation after mild COVID-19. Using its own MiXCR run on the 5' RACE reads, TCRdb lists one record per CDR3 protein. The table includes about 39,000 distinct CDR3 sequences, about 6% detected once. The specimen sequenced was PBMCs or a T cell subset sorted from them (not recorded which). The receptors shown here come from an adult who had mild COVID-19 (a few samples of this study predate the infection). Cell type and time point are not known.

This clonotype turned up a few times. This sequence joins TRBV12-3 or TRBV12-4 and TRBJ1-2, with D perhaps matching TRBD1 (6 bases). Trimming took 2 bases from V and 7 from J, leaving 11 bases between them. The CDR3 covers 13 residues. The CDR3, as DNA: TGTGCCAGCAGTTTACTGGCAGGGGCTGGCTACACCTTC. Protein: CASSLLAGAGYTF.

This clonotype was picked up many times. This chain connects TRBV5-1 to TRBJ2-3; D may be TRBD2 (6 bases). CDR1 is SGHRS and CDR2 is YFSETQ in the germline V gene. Trimming cost V 0 bases and J 3 bases, with 14 bases left between them. CDR3 length equals 16 residues. CDR3 nucleotides: TGCGCCAGCAGCTTGGCCGGGGGTGTTAGGACAGATACGCAGTATTTT. It is translated as CASSLAGGVRTDTQYF.

The J gene is TRBJ2-3, the V gene TRBV24-1; weak D call: TRBD2 (5 bases). The germline gives CDR1 KGHDR, CDR2 SFDVKD. The germline V and J ends were trimmed by 6 bases and 11 bases, with 11 bases remaining between them. The CDR3 covers 11 residues. The CDR3 nucleotides are TGTGCCACCAGTACGAGGGAATGGCAGTATTTT. As protein: CATSTREWQYF.

Many counts were recorded for this clonotype. This chain links TRBV6-5 with TRBJ2-5; D remains ambiguous. Trimming left V 6 bases short and J 6 bases short, with 20 bases between. The CDR3 covers 15 residues. The germline CDR1 and CDR2 sequences are MNHEY and SVGAGI. In DNA, the CDR3 is TGTGCCAGCAGCCCTGAAGGTGGGATTGAAAAGACCCAGTACTTC. Encoded protein: CASSPEGGIEKTQYF.

A few counts support this clonotype. The rearrangement links TRBV9 to TRBJ1-1; possibly TRBD1 for D (5 bases). CDR1 and CDR2 (germline): SGDLS, YYNGEE. The V gene lost 0 bases and the J gene lost 4 bases, with 10 bases spanning the gap. The CDR3 is 14 residues long. The CDR3 DNA follows: TGTGCCAGCAGCGTAGAAAGGGGTGGCACTGAAGCTTTCTTT. Its translation is CASSVERGGTEAFF.

This clonotype occurred many times. The chain carries TRBV7-2 and TRBJ2-2, with 8 bases identical to TRBD1. Per the germline V gene, CDR1 is SGHTA and CDR2 is FQGNSA. The CDR3 sequence is 16 residues long. Germline trimming cut 3 bases from V and 3 bases from J; bases unmatched to any gene: 6. The CDR3 bases are TGTGCCAGCAGCTTTCGCAGGGGGCAGGACACCGGGGAGCTGTTTTTT. It yields the protein CASSFRRGQDTGELFF.

This clonotype was recorded at least ten times. V gene TRBV5-1 combines with J gene TRBJ2-1; 9 bases are shared with TRBD1. V dropped 1 base and J dropped 4; count of bases not matched to a gene: 12. The germline V gene has CDR1 SGHRS and CDR2 YFSETQ. There are 18 residues in the CDR3. In DNA, the CDR3 is TGCGCCAGCAGCTTGAACTACAGGGGGCCCAACTTATACAATGAGCAGTTCTTC. Residues: CASSLNYRGPNLYNEQFF.

The table lists this clonotype with many counts. This chain joins TRBV12-3 or TRBV12-4 and TRBJ1-1; D gene uncertain. CDR3 length: 13 residues. V shed 3 bases and J shed 2 bases, with 7 bases lying between them. The CDR3 bases are TGTGCCAGCAGTTTTGCGCAAAACACTGAAGCTTTCTTT. Protein product: CASSFAQNTEAFF.

This clonotype was observed a handful of times. This chain joins TRBV18 and TRBJ1-6, with 10 bases fitting TRBD1. The V segment lost 3 bases and the J segment 7 bases; nucleotides outside the gene matches: 9. Looked up from germline, CDR1 is KGHSH and CDR2 is LQKENI. CDR3 length: 17 amino acids. CDR3 bases: TGTGCCAGCTCACCGGCTTCTGGGACAGGGGAAAATTCACCCCTCCACTTT. This gives the protein CASSPASGTGENSPLHF.

This clonotype appeared many times. The chain is built from TRBV24-1 and TRBJ2-1; D not certain. This CDR3 is 12 amino acids long. The germline V gene encodes CDR1 KGHDR and CDR2 SFDVKD. Trimming removed 0 bases at V and 11 bases at J, with 7 bases between. The CDR3 bases are TGTGCCACCAGTGATTTGCCCGGAAAGCAGTTCTTC. Its protein is CATSDLPGKQFF.

This clonotype has a count of ten or more. The chain joins TRBV5-5 to TRBJ2-6; unclear D gene. Trimming stripped 5 bases from V and 1 base from J, with 16 bases between. The germline CDR1 and CDR2 sequences are SGHKS and YYEKEE (reference sequence). This CDR3 spans 17 amino acids. CDR3 sequence: CASSLNLDASGANVLTF. The CDR3 DNA reads as TGTGCCAGCAGTCTCAATCTGGACGCTTCTGGGGCCAACGTCCTGACTTTC.

The chain has TRBV5-5 and TRBJ1-1; the D gene is possibly TRBD1 (5 bases). V was cut by 4 bases and J by 3 bases, with 10 bases left in between. Germline V gives CDR1 SGHKS, CDR2 YYEKEE (reference sequence). CDR3 length equals 13 residues. The CDR3 coding sequence is TGTGCCAGCAGCCCCGACAGTGACACTGAAGCTTTCTTT. Amino acids: CASSPDSDTEAFF.

The table lists this clonotype with many counts. The V call is TRBV7-6, the J call TRBJ1-2; possible D gene TRBD1, 5 bases. Deletions cut 5 bases from V and 4 bases from J, with 20 bases between. The CDR3 sequence is 16 residues long. Looked up from germline, CDR1 is SGHVS and CDR2 is FNYEAQ. CDR3 nucleotide sequence: TGTGCCAGCAGCCCGAATACCCGGGGGGGAGGCTATGGCTACACCTTC. It is translated as CASSPNTRGGGYGYTF.

In its sample, this clonotype was seen a few times. This sequence joins TRBV18 and TRBJ2-1; D may match TRBD1 or TRBD2 (6 bases each). Germline V lookup: CDR1 KGHSH, CDR2 LQKENI. The CDR3 is made up of 13 amino acids. The V gene lost 3 bases and the J gene lost 9 bases, with 12 bases spanning the gap. In DNA form, the CDR3 reads TGTGCCAGCTCACCGAAGGGGGGCGGTGAGCAGTTCTTC. Its protein is CASSPKGGGEQFF. The full variable domain, with the rest looked up from reference TRBV18 and TRBJ2-1, is NAGVMQNPRHLVRRRGQEARLRCSPMKGHSHVYWYRQLPEEGLKFMVYLQKENIIDESGMPKERFSAEFPKEGPSILRIQQVVRGDSAAYFCASSPKGGGEQFFGPGTRLTVL.

Ten or more counts support this clonotype. The chain has TRBV12-3 or TRBV12-4 and TRBJ2-7; TRBD2 aligns across 7 bases. The CDR3 runs to 16 residues. The trim removed 3 bases at V and 7 bases at J, leaving 15 bases unmatched. The CDR3 reads CASSLTSSGRIWEQYF. CDR3 bases: TGTGCCAGCAGTTTGACGAGTAGCGGGCGGATCTGGGAGCAGTACTTC.

This clonotype was seen many times. The chain joins TRBV5-1 to TRBJ2-3; 8 bases map to TRBD2. Germline V CDR1 and CDR2: SGHRS, YFSETQ. V was clipped by 0 bases and J by 5 bases; unmatched bases: 11. The CDR3 extends over 17 amino acids. CDR3 sequence reads: CASSLGFPGLAGDTQYF. The CDR3 nucleotides are TGCGCCAGCAGCTTGGGGTTTCCCGGACTAGCAGGAGATACGCAGTATTTT.

The chain uses TRBV12-3 or TRBV12-4 and TRBJ1-1; no clear D gene. The CDR3 extends over 11 amino acids. Trimming took 1 base from V and 7 from J, leaving 4 bases between them. CDR3: CASSLGIEAFF. In DNA form, the CDR3 reads TGTGCCAGCAGTTTAGGAATTGAAGCTTTCTTT.

This chain connects TRBV7-2 to TRBJ1-5, with TRBD1 as a possible D gene (5 bases). V lost 1 base and J 4 bases, leaving 11 bases between the germline ends. This CDR3 region has 15 residues. Germline V CDR1 and CDR2: SGHTA, FQGNSA. Here the CDR3 reads CASSLVSGGNQPQHF. In nucleotides, the CDR3 is TGTGCCAGCAGCTTAGTATCGGGGGGTAATCAGCCCCAGCATTTT.

The table lists this clonotype with many counts. This chain joins TRBV29-1 and TRBJ2-5; 10 nucleotides agree with TRBD2. This CDR3 is built from 14 residues. CDR1 is SQVTM, CDR2 ANQGSEA, per germline. V dropped 6 bases and J dropped 2; count of bases not matched to a gene: 6. The CDR3, as DNA: TGCAGCGTCCTAGCGGGAGCAGTTCAAGAGACCCAGTACTTC. Its protein product is CSVLAGAVQETQYF. Variable domain in full (rest from reference TRBV29-1 and TRBJ2-5): SAVISQKPSRDICQRGTSLTIQCQVDSQVTMMFWYRQQPGQSLTLIATANQGSEATYESGFVIDKFPISRPNLTFSTLTVSNMSPEDSSIYLCSVLAGAVQETQYFGPGTRLLVL.

This clonotype appeared a few times. The chain has TRBV29-1 and TRBJ1-2, with D hard to call. V was cut by 2 bases and J by 5 bases, with 12 bases left in between. Germline CDR1 reads SQVTM; CDR2 reads ANQGSEA. The CDR3 contains 13 residues. The CDR3 region has the DNA TGCAGCGTTGAAATAGAGAACAAGTATGGCTACACCTTC. Translated, it gives CSVEIENKYGYTF.

The table lists this clonotype with a few counts. This chain joins TRBV5-1 and TRBJ2-1, with 12 bases fitting TRBD2. With 5 bases clipped from V and 4 bases from J, the junction kept 7 bases outside the gene matches. This CDR3 region has 16 residues. Per germline, CDR1 SGHRS and CDR2 YFSETQ. The CDR3 is CASRVTSGGPYNEQFF. DNA for the CDR3: TGCGCCAGCAGAGTGACTAGCGGGGGCCCATACAATGAGCAGTTCTTC.